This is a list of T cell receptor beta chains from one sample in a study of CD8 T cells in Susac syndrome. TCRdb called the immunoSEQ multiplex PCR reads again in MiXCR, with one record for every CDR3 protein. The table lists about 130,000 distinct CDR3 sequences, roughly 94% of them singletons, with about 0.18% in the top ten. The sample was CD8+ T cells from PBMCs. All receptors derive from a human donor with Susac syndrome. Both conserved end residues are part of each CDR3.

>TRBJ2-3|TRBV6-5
CASSYSSSERLSDTQYF
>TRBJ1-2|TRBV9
CASSVSGTGGYTGYTF
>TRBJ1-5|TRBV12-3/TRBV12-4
CASRPDGAGNQPQHF
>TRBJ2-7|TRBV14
CASSPPGGYEQYF
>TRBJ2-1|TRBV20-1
CSAGEYNNEQFF
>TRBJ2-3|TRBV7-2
CASSSTWTGVSDTQYF
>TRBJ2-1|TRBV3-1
CASMQPNYNEQFF
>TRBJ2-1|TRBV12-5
CAGEPGQFF
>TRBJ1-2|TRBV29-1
CSVDYPLDRIYGYTF
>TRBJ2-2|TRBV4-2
CASSQEANGELFF
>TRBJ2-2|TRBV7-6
CASSLEQPTGELFF
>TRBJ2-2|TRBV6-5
CASGWELFF
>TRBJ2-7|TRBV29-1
CSVELAGGQYEQYF
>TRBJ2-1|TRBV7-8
CASSPPPPTSIDEQFF
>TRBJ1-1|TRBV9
CASRGTVDTEAFF
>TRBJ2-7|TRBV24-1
CATSDPRGQGSYEQYF
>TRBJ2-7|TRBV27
CASSGGTAGFIYEQYF
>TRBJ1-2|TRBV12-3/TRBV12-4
CASSPRGGGSYGYTF
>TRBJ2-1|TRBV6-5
CASSYRTSGSYNEQFF
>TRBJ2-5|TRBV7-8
CASAPPGQGVKETQYF
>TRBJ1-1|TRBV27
CASSLRQGANTEAFF
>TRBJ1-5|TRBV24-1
CATAIGDGSAQHF
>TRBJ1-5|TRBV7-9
CASSLGGLSNQPQHF
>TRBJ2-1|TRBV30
CAWSVLGLATYNEQFF
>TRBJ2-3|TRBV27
CASSPRTGATSTDTQYF
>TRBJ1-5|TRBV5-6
CASSPATGGSNQPQHF
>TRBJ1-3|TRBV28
CASGVRAGNTIYF
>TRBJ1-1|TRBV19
CASSIAGQLFTEAFF
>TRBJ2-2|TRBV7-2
CASSPGTYSGELFF
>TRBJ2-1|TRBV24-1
CATSGGYNEQFF
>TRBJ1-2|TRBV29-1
CSVVPEGYGYTF
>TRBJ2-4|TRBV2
CASIGEAKNIQYF
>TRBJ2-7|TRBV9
CASSVDGGSSYEQYF
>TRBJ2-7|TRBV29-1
CSVGSGYEQYF
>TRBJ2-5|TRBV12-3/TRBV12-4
CASSSRLAGIQETQYF
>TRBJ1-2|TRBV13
CASSLRSNAIWGYTF
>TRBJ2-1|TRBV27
CASSLSGLNEQFF
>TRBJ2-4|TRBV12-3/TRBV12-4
CASSTTRGIQYF
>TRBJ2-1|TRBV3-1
CASSQDEGYYYNEQFF
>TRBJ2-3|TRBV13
CASSVIDNWEAYTQYF
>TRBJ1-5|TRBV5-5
CASSLRADSNQPQHF
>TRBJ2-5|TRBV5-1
CASSPGQGTETQYF
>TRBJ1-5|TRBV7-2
CASSWARTGGNQPQHF
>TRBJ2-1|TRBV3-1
CASSPPSGHSYNEQFF
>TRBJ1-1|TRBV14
CASSPVGDRKNTETFF
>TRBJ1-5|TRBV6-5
CASAYGRGNQPQHF
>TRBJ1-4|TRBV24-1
CATSDRDEKLFF
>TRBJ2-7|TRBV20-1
CSANGDLPYEQYF